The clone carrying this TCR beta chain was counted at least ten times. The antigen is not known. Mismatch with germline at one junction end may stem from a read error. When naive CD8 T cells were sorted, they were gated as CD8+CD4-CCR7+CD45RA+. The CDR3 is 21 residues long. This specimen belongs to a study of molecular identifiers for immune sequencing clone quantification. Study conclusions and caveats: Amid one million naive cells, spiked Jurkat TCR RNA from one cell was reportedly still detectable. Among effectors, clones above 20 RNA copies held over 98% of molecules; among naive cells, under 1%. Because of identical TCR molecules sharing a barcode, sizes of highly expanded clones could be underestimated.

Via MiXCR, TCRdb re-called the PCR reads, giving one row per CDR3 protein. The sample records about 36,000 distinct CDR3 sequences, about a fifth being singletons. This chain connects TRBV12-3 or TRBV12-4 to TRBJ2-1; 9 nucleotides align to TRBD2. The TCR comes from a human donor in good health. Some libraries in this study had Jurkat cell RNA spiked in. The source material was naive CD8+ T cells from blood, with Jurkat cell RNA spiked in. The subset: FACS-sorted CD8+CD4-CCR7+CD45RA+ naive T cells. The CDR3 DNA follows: TGTGCCAGCAGTTCGCTGCCCGGGGGGGAAAATAGCGGGAGCTCCTACAAAGAGCAGTTCTTC. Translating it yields CASSSLPGGENSGSSYKEQFF.